These 23 T cell receptor beta chains share one sample of origin, sequenced in a study of graft-versus-host responses after intestinal transplantation. Sample time point: postoperative day 105 after intestinal transplantation (dayNNNN = postoperative day). Lamina propria and intraepithelial lymphocytes were released by processing graft tissue. TCRdb's table, derived via immunoSEQ multiplex PCR, lists solely in-frame clones and lacks some. Of fewer than 4,500 clones listed, 60% to 75% are singletons. The sample was ileum tissue, taken 105 days after intestinal transplantation. All receptors come from a human patient who received an intestinal transplant, so some T cells may come from the graft donor.

The CDR3 loop is CSQRTLRGYTF. CDR3 DNA sequence: TGCAGCCAGAGGACCCTACGAGGCTACACCTTC. The V and J genes are TRBV29-1 and TRBJ1-2; D call uncertain. The CDR3 runs 11 residues. V was shortened by 8 bases and J by 8 bases, with 15 bases between the two germline ends. CDR1 is SQVTM and CDR2 is ANQGSEA in the germline V gene.

The V gene is TRBV11-2, the J gene TRBJ2-1; 7 bases are a match to TRBD2. The CDR3 runs 13 residues. The J segment lost 6 bases and the V segment lost 8 bases, leaving 7 bases of the junction unmatched. Germline loops: CDR1 SGHAT, CDR2 FQNNGV. The CDR3: CASFSRGSNEQFF. CDR3 coding DNA: TGTGCCAGCTTCTCGCGGGGGAGCAATGAGCAGTTCTTC. Based on the CDR3 plus reference TRBV11-2 and TRBJ2-1, the full variable domain is EAGVAQSPRYKIIEKRQSVAFWCNPISGHATLYWYQQILGQGPKLLIQFQNNGVVDDSQLPKDRFSAERLKGVDSTLKIQPAKLEDSAVYLCASFSRGSNEQFFGPGTRLTVL.

The chain employs TRBV6-1 and TRBJ2-3; tentative D call: TRBD2 (7 bases). CDR3 length: 13 amino acids. Trimming took 7 bases from V and 6 from J, leaving 14 bases between them. In germline, CDR1 is MNHNS, CDR2 SASEGT. The CDR3 is CASTRGAGDTQYF. CDR3 coding DNA: TGTGCCAGCACTCGGGGGGCGGGTGATACGCAGTATTTT.

The rearrangement uses TRBV18 and TRBJ1-1; possible D gene TRBD1, 6 bases. The CDR3 is 13 residues long. Germline assignment: CDR1 KGHSH and CDR2 LQKENI. Deletions cut 4 bases from V and 1 base from J, with 7 bases between. The CDR3 protein is CASSRQENTEAFF. CDR3 coding DNA: TGTGCCAGCTCACGACAGGAGAACACTGAAGCTTTCTTT.

The chain carries TRBV2 and TRBJ2-3; 15 nucleotides agree with TRBD2. The CDR3 is made up of 15 amino acids. Germline V lookup: CDR1 SNHLY, CDR2 FYNNEI. Germline trimming cut 6 bases from V and 8 bases from J; bases unmatched to any gene: 6. The CDR3 DNA follows: TGTGCCAGCAGCGTAGGACTAGCGGGAGGGGGTACGCAGTATTTT. Translating gives CASSVGLAGGGTQYF.

In its sample, this clone is large. J is TRBJ2-7 and V is TRBV11-2, with TRBD2 matching over 13 bases. Per germline, CDR1 SGHAT and CDR2 FQNNGV. J gave up 4 bases and V 5 bases, and 17 bases lay outside the gene matches. The CDR3 sequence is 19 residues long. The CDR3 DNA follows: TGTGCCAGCAGCATCCACCTTCCCGGGACTAGCGGGAAGTCGTACGAGCAGTACTTC. Its protein product is CASSIHLPGTSGKSYEQYF. Full variable domain (outside the CDR3, taken from reference TRBV11-2 and TRBJ2-7): EAGVAQSPRYKIIEKRQSVAFWCNPISGHATLYWYQQILGQGPKLLIQFQNNGVVDDSQLPKDRFSAERLKGVDSTLKIQPAKLEDSAVYLCASSIHLPGTSGKSYEQYFGPGTRLTVT.

This clone is termed large. The chain joins TRBV10-3 to TRBJ1-2; no reliable D call. V lost 0 bases and J 2 bases, leaving 1 base between the germline ends. CDR1 and CDR2 (germline): ENHRY, SYGVKD. This CDR3 contains 12 residues. Here the CDR3 reads CAISESNYGYTF. The DNA of the CDR3 is TGTGCCATCAGTGAGTCCAACTATGGCTACACCTTC.

This rearrangement joins TRBV6-5 to TRBJ1-1, with a tentative D call TRBD1 (6 bases). From germline, CDR1 is MNHEY and CDR2 SVGAGI. The ends were cut back, 7 bases at V and 1 base at J, with 10 bases in the middle. The CDR3 contains 13 residues. CDR3 sequence reads: CASTMTGNTEAFF. As DNA, the CDR3 is TGTGCCAGCACCATGACAGGGAACACTGAAGCTTTCTTT.

The chain employs TRBV4-1 and TRBJ2-7; D is uncertain. Germline-derived CDR1 and CDR2 are MGHRA and YSYEKL. Deletions cut 5 bases from V and 0 bases from J, with 11 bases between. The CDR3 length is 14 residues. In DNA, the CDR3 is TGCGCCAGCAGCGGGCGGCCCTACTCCTACGAGCAGTACTTC. Encoded protein: CASSGRPYSYEQYF.

This rearrangement joins TRBV5-1 to TRBJ2-3; D perhaps matches TRBD1 (5 bases). There are 14 residues in the CDR3. The V and J ends lost 2 bases and 4 bases respectively, with 11 bases between them. CDR1 is SGHRS, CDR2 YFSETQ, per germline. The CDR3: CASSFRQLADTQYF. For the CDR3, the DNA is TGCGCCAGCAGCTTTCGACAGTTGGCAGATACGCAGTATTTT.

The chain has TRBV4-3 and TRBJ2-2, with 7 nucleotides matching TRBD2. The J segment lost 4 bases and the V segment lost 4 bases, leaving 15 bases of the junction unmatched. There are 18 residues in the CDR3. Germline V gene sequence: CDR1 LGHNA, CDR2 YSLEER. The CDR3 here is CASSPATRSGGGTGELFF. In DNA, the CDR3 is TGCGCCAGCAGCCCCGCAACCCGTTCGGGGGGAGGCACCGGGGAGCTGTTTTTT.

CDR3 in DNA: TGTGCCAGCAGCCCACAGCAGGGGGCGAAGAGAGAGACCCAGTACTTC. This sequence encodes CASSPQQGAKRETQYF. This chain links TRBV5-5 with TRBJ2-5; the match to TRBD1 covers 8 bases. V dropped 4 bases and J dropped 4; count of bases not matched to a gene: 12. This CDR3 is 16 amino acids long. Germline values: CDR1 SGHKS, CDR2 YYEKEE (reference sequence). Filled out from reference TRBV5-5 and TRBJ2-5, the complete variable domain reads DAGVTQSPTHLIKTRGQQVTLRCSPISGHKSVSWYQQVLGQGPQFIFQYYEKEERGRGNFPDRFSARQFPNYSSELNVNALLLGDSALYLCASSPQQGAKRETQYFGPGTRLLVL.

This clone was seen more than once but under ten times. The genes are TRBV19 and TRBJ1-5; D ambiguous. Deletions cut 7 bases from V and 4 bases from J, with 5 bases between. CDR1 and CDR2 from the germline V gene are LNHDA and SQIVND (reference sequence). This CDR3 comprises 11 residues. CDR3 DNA sequence: TGTGCCAGTACCACAAATCAGCCCCAGCATTTT. Residues: CASTTNQPQHF.

This clone was counted only a few times. V and J are TRBV9 and TRBJ1-3; 9 bases are a match to TRBD1. After removal of 5 bases from V and 4 bases from J, the junction contained 1 base not matched to a gene. Germline loops: CDR1 SGDLS, CDR2 YYNGEE. This CDR3 comprises 13 residues. The CDR3 nucleotides are TGTGCCAGCAGGGGGACAGGGGGAAACACCATATATTTT. It yields the protein CASRGTGGNTIYF. The whole variable domain, filled in from reference TRBV9 and TRBJ1-3, reads DSGVTQTPKHLITATGQRVTLRCSPRSGDLSVYWYQQSLDQGLQFLIQYYNGEERAKGNILERFSAQQFPDLHSELNLSSLELGDSALYFCASRGTGGNTIYFGEGSWLTVV.

This chain uses TRBV6-5 with TRBJ2-7, with 9 bases aligning to TRBD1. Germline-derived CDR1 and CDR2 are MNHEY and SVGAGI. The CDR3 totals 14 residues. The V and J ends lost 6 bases and 4 bases, in that order; junction bases with no gene match: 7. The CDR3 is CASRKRDRAYEQYF. CDR3 DNA sequence: TGTGCCAGCAGAAAGAGGGACAGGGCTTACGAGCAGTACTTC.

The J gene is TRBJ2-2, the V gene TRBV4-1; the match to TRBD1 covers 8 bases. J was trimmed by 2 bases and V by 4 bases; bases with no gene match: 9. Germline V CDR1 and CDR2: MGHRA, YSYEKL. This CDR3 is 17 amino acids long. The CDR3 region has the DNA TGCGCCAGCAGCCCAAGAAGACAGGGGATAAACACCGGGGAGCTGTTTTTT. Its protein product is CASSPRRQGINTGELFF.

The rearrangement uses TRBV28 and TRBJ2-5, with TRBD1 matching over 7 bases. Germline loops: CDR1 MDHEN, CDR2 SYDVKM. The CDR3 sequence is 15 residues long. Losses at the gene ends were 11 bases for V and 2 bases for J; bases not matched to a gene: 14. The CDR3 coding sequence is TGTGCCGGATCTGAAGGGGGCGGGCTTCAAGAGACCCAGTACTTC. Translation: CAGSEGGGLQETQYF.

The CDR3 region is CASSQGTARTDTQYF. The DNA for the CDR3 is TGTGCCAGCAGCCAAGGGACAGCACGCACAGATACGCAGTATTTT. The genes are TRBV16 and TRBJ2-3; TRBD1 aligns across 7 bases. Germline assignment: CDR1 KGHSY and CDR2 FQNENV. V was pared by 2 bases and J by 1 base, with 3 bases of the junction left unmatched. This CDR3 contains 15 residues.

The rearrangement links TRBV1 to TRBJ1-4. TRBV1 counts as a pseudogene. The CDR3 length is 13 residues. For the CDR3, the DNA is TGCACCACCGACCTGGGGACTAATGAAAAACTGTTTTTT. The encoded protein is CTTDLGTNEKLFF.

This clone has just one count. The rearrangement uses TRBV10-3 and TRBJ1-6, with 10 positions matching TRBD1. This CDR3 region has 12 residues. The V gene's germline CDR1 is ENHRY and CDR2 SYGVKD. Trimming at V came to 9 bases and at J to 9 bases, leaving 2 bases not matched to a gene. The CDR3 DNA reads as TGTGCCATGGGACAGGGGTTTTCACCCCTCCACTTT. It yields the protein CAMGQGFSPLHF.

The chain employs TRBV6-1 and TRBJ2-1, with TRBD2 identical over 9 bases. The germline V gene encodes CDR1 MNHNS and CDR2 SASEGT. The CDR3 has 16 residues. After removal of 2 bases from V and 3 bases from J, the junction contained 5 bases not matched to a gene. The chain's CDR3 is CASSELVAGVYNEQFF. The DNA for the CDR3 is TGTGCCAGCAGTGAATTGGTAGCGGGAGTCTACAATGAGCAGTTCTTC.

This clone was observed a few times. The chain employs TRBV6-6 and TRBJ1-5; a possible D gene is TRBD1 (6 bases). The CDR3 is 14 residues long. Germline CDR1 is MNHNY and CDR2 is SVGAGI (reference sequence). With 5 bases removed from V and 5 bases from J, the gap between germline ends came to 13 bases. The CDR3 here is CASSTGQKHQPQHF. The CDR3 DNA follows: TGTGCCAGCAGTACAGGACAGAAACATCAGCCCCAGCATTTT.

This chain links TRBV30 with TRBJ1-6; 10 bases align to TRBD1. With 2 bases clipped from V and 10 bases from J, the junction kept 5 bases outside the gene matches. In germline, CDR1 is GTSNPN, CDR2 SVGIG (reference sequence). The CDR3 is 14 amino acids. CDR3 sequence: CAWSIGQGGSPLHF. CDR3 bases: TGTGCCTGGAGTATCGGACAGGGGGGATCACCCCTCCACTTT.